This note documents a single T cell receptor (beta chain) sequence. Its antigen is as yet unknown. J was trimmed by 7 bases and V by 4 bases; bases with no gene match: 5. The germline CDR1 and CDR2 sequences are WSHSY and SAAADI. The CDR3 consists of 15 residues. Sequencing used immunoSEQ multiplex PCR; TCRdb keeps in-frame clones, though not all of them. The data hold around 150,000 clones, with 94% observed a single time. The data are from a study of T cell responses to AZD1222 COVID-19 vaccine. Study-wide results and caveats: When two AZD1222 doses had been given, Spike-specific TCR breadth and depth rose. Regions left unmutated in variants are reportedly the target of nearly half of spike-specific TCRs. Donors in the cohort were predominantly white British and more often female, and clonal diversity was possibly underestimated. Sampling that yielded the repertoires occurred only after the peak T cell response.

This material consisted of peripheral blood, taken 28 days after the second AZD1222 dose. The receptor was derived from an adult who received the AZD1222 COVID-19 vaccine. The V gene is TRBV10-2, the J gene TRBJ2-1, with TRBD2 identical over 12 bases. CDR3 in amino acids: CASSVLAGGGNEQFF. The CDR3 DNA is TGCGCCAGCAGTGTTCTAGCGGGGGGGGGTAATGAGCAGTTCTTC.